Listed below are T cell receptor beta chains from one sample, sequenced in a study of Ad26.COV2.S vaccination and SARS-CoV-2 variants. Using immunoSEQ multiplex PCR, the repertoire was profiled, and TCRdb retains in-frame clones only, with some absent. This table holds 300,000 to 500,000 clones, 75% to 90% found once. The source material was peripheral blood, sampled in a trial of Ad26.COV2.S vaccine versus placebo. These receptors were taken from a person aged 18-60 years who received the Ad26.COV2.S COVID-19 vaccine or a placebo. Each CDR3 is given with its conserved first and last residue. Each record gives: D gene, V gene, J gene, clone size, CDR3 DNA, CDR3 protein. A D gene is named only where the DNA matches it firmly. Size is stated for part of the rows, as once, few or many counts, or as a class when the clone is expanded.

D: .; V: TRBV4-1; J: TRBJ1-2; size: .; DNA: TGCGCCAGCAGCCACCCCCCCCGTCGTGGGCGCAACTATGGCTACACCTTC; CDR3: CASSHPPRRGRNYGYTF
D: .; V: TRBV18; J: TRBJ2-3; size: .; DNA: TGTGCCAGCTCACCACCTGGGGCAGATACGCAGTATTTT; CDR3: CASSPPGADTQYF
D: .; V: TRBV6-5; J: TRBJ2-1; size: .; DNA: TGTGCCAGAACAGCGGCCGGACACAATGAGCAGTTCTTC; CDR3: CARTAAGHNEQFF
D: .; V: TRBV5-1; J: TRBJ1-2; size: .; DNA: TGCGCCAGCAGTTCTACAGGCCCCCGGGAGAGATGGTTTGGCTACACCTTC; CDR3: CASSSTGPRERWFGYTF
D: .; V: TRBV6-1; J: TRBJ1-1; size: .; DNA: TGTGCCAGCAGTGAACTGGGGACGAGCTACGAAGCTTTCTTT; CDR3: CASSELGTSYEAFF
D: .; V: TRBV7-9; J: TRBJ1-1; size: .; DNA: TGTGCCAGCAGCTTAGCCGGGCCTGGGGCCCGGAACACTGAAGCTTTCTTT; CDR3: CASSLAGPGARNTEAFF
D: .; V: TRBV19; J: TRBJ2-3; size: .; DNA: TGTGCCAGTAGTATTTCTCTGGATACGCAGTATTTT; CDR3: CASSISLDTQYF
D: .; V: TRBV6-6; J: TRBJ1-5; size: .; DNA: TGTGCCAGCATACGAACAACTAGCAATCAGCCCCAGCATTTT; CDR3: CASIRTTSNQPQHF
D: .; V: TRBV7-8; J: TRBJ2-2; size: .; DNA: TGTGCCAGCAGCTACCGTCGGATCGTGGACACCGGGGAGCTGTTTTTT; CDR3: CASSYRRIVDTGELFF
D: .; V: TRBV2; J: TRBJ2-5; size: .; DNA: TGTGCCAGCCGCCCGGTCCGGGACTTCCAAGAGACCCAGTACTTC; CDR3: CASRPVRDFQETQYF
D: .; V: TRBV5-4; J: TRBJ1-1; size: .; DNA: TGTGCCAGCAGCTTTCTCCCCGATTCTGAAGCTTTCTTT; CDR3: CASSFLPDSEAFF
D: TRBD1; V: TRBV5-1; J: TRBJ1-1; size: once; DNA: TGCGCCAGCAGCTGGGATGACAGGGGGACTGAAGCTTTCTTT; CDR3: CASSWDDRGTEAFF
D: .; V: TRBV5-1; J: TRBJ2-6; size: .; DNA: TGCGCCAGCAGTCCCTCTGGGGCCAACGTCCTGACTTTC; CDR3: CASSPSGANVLTF
D: .; V: TRBV10-2; J: TRBJ2-3; size: .; DNA: TGCGCCAGCAGCGAGGGGGGTTCGGATACGCAGTATTTT; CDR3: CASSEGGSDTQYF
D: TRBD1; V: TRBV6-6; J: TRBJ2-2; size: .; DNA: TGTGCCAGCAGCCGGGACAGGGGGTTTACCGGGGAGCTGTTTTTT; CDR3: CASSRDRGFTGELFF
D: TRBD1; V: TRBV7-2; J: TRBJ1-3; size: .; DNA: TGTGCCAGCAGCCGGGGACAGCCAGACTCTGGAAACACCATATATTTT; CDR3: CASSRGQPDSGNTIYF
D: .; V: TRBV6-5; J: TRBJ1-4; size: once; DNA: TGTGCCAGCACTCAATCCCGGGCGAGAGAAAAACTGTTTTTT; CDR3: CASTQSRAREKLFF
D: .; V: TRBV5-6; J: TRBJ1-2; size: .; DNA: TGTGCCAGCAGCTTGGAGGTTTGGGCGCCAGGCTATGGCTACACCTTC; CDR3: CASSLEVWAPGYGYTF
D: .; V: TRBV18; J: TRBJ2-7; size: .; DNA: TGTGCCAGCTCACCAAGGGGAGGGGGCTCCTACGAGCAGTACTTC; CDR3: CASSPRGGGSYEQYF
D: .; V: TRBV29-1; J: TRBJ1-5; size: .; DNA: TGCAGCGTTGGCCAAGGCAATCAGCCCCAGCATTTT; CDR3: CSVGQGNQPQHF